This T cell receptor (beta chain) was captured in a study of a mutant IDH1 vaccine in newly diagnosed glioma (dated by TCRdb to the early 2020s). Background on the whole study: Across visits V03 through V10, patients got a total of eight vaccinations, given in weeks 1, 3, 5, 7, 11, 15, 19 and 23. Vaccination started 4-6 weeks after radiotherapy alone, or was given together with temozolomide cycles in the groups whose treatment included chemotherapy. Of the approximately 30 treated patients, around 62% were male and roughly 38% were female, and a mean age of around 40 years was recorded. Prior to enrollment, patients had been given standard therapy consisting of radiotherapy alone, temozolomide alone, or radiochemotherapy with temozolomide, with the combination given to most patients. Peripheral blood samples were drawn at six visits, namely V03 (baseline), V05, V07, V10, V12 and V13. Longitudinal TCRB deep sequencing was performed for roughly 24 treated patients wherever samples were available for exploratory analyses.

With respect to this clone: Its antigen target is currently unknown. The junction departs from germline at one end; a sequencing error may be responsible.

Broad study findings and their caveats: Immune responses induced by the vaccine were seen in roughly 95% of patients across multiple MHC alleles. Pseudoprogression seemed to be unrelated to changes in the top peripheral T cell clonotypes found by TCRB sequencing. The authors stated that sample limitations prevented analyses of patient blood samples from being reproduced. Selection of PBMC samples for TCRB deep sequencing was based on availability.

This specimen's time point label, interpreted: week 23, last vaccination. A 20-mer mutant IDH1 peptide at 300 micrograms in Montanide made up each vaccine dose, which was injected subcutaneously together with topical imiquimod. The donors had newly diagnosed IDH1-mutant astrocytomas of WHO grade 3 or 4 that showed loss of nuclear ATRX. The samples were drawn from NOA16, a multicentre, single-arm, open-label phase I trial in Germany that tested a mutant IDH1 peptide vaccine in humans for the first time. The DNeasy Blood and Tissue Kit was used to extract genomic DNA from EDTA blood for TCRB sequencing. Library construction relied on the immunoSEQ multiplex PCR assay. Following the manufacturer's protocol, the hsTCRB Kit was used to amplify rearranged TCR beta chain sequences. An Illumina MiSeq was used to sequence the TCRB libraries. For the original study's pipeline: The proprietary platform of the kit vendor was used for demultiplexing, trimming and gene mapping. As stored in TCRdb, this immuneACCESS dataset retains in-frame rearrangements with V and J assigned. A fraction of the clones does not appear; measured against another copy, unresolved V genes explain less than half of the discrepancy, and the remainder lacks a known reason. That table gives V, J and clone size, and the DNA gave D and trimming. For this sample there are roughly 60,000 clones; 70% to 90% appear just once. Approximately 4.3% of the sample is in the top ten clones.

Looking up the germline V gene yields CDR1 LGHNA and CDR2 YNFKEQ. The CDR3 covers 18 residues, taking in both the cysteine and the phenylalanine. Here the CDR3 DNA is all that survives: 54 bases in frame from base 1. The receptor was derived from a man aged 25 to 40 with glioma. Sequencing used PBMCs, obtained from a glioma patient whose treatment included an IDH1 peptide vaccine. The rearranged chain carries TRBV4-2 and TRBJ2-2; TRBD2 fits 9 bases in the junction. The CDR3 protein: CASSQDGAGGPNTEELFF. The DNA reads TGTGCCAGCAGCCAAGATGGGGCGGGGGGGCCTAACACCGAGGAGCTGTTTTTT.